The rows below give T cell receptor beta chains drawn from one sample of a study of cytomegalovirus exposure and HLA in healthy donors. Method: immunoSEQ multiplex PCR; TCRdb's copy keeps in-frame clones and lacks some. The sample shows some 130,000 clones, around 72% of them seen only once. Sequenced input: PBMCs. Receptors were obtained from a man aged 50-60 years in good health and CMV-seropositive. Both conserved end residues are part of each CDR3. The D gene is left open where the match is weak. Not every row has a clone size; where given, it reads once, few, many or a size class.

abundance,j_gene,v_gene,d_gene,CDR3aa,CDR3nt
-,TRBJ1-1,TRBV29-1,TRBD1,CSVVRGQGFTEAFF,TGCAGCGTTGTTAGGGGACAGGGTTTCACTGAAGCTTTCTTT
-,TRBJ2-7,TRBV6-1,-,CASISQTYEQYF,TGTGCCAGCATTAGCCAGACCTACGAGCAGTACTTC
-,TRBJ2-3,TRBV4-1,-,CASSLSPRDTQYF,TGCGCCAGCAGTTTGAGCCCCCGGGATACGCAGTATTTT
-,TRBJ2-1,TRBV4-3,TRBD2,CASSQELAGHFQFF,TGCGCCAGCAGCCAAGAGCTAGCGGGGCACTTTCAGTTCTTC
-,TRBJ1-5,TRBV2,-,CASRADSGVLGPQHF,TGTGCCAGCAGGGCCGACAGTGGGGTTTTGGGGCCCCAGCATTTT
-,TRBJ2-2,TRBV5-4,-,CTSSLFRGGMDGELFF,TGTACCAGCAGCTTGTTTAGGGGGGGAATGGACGGGGAGCTGTTTTTT
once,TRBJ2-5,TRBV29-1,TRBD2,CSVGGTSTEQYF,TGCAGCGTTGGGGGGACTAGCACAGAGCAGTACTTC
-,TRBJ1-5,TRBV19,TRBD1,CASSTTGGVGNQPQHF,TGTGCCAGTAGTACAACAGGGGGCGTAGGCAATCAGCCCCAGCATTTT
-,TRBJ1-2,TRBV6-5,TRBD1,CASSFTGQGHYGYTF,TGTGCCAGCAGTTTTACGGGACAGGGGCACTATGGCTACACCTTC
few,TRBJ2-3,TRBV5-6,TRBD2,CASSLVGSGRVYTQYF,TGTGCCAGCAGCTTGGTGGGTAGCGGGAGAGTTTATACGCAGTATTTT
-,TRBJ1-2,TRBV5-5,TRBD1,CASSLFPGTGIGYTF,TGTGCCAGCAGCTTGTTTCCTGGGACAGGGATTGGCTACACCTTC
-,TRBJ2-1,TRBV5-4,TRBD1,CASSLGFGQDKGWEQFF,TGTGCCAGCAGCCTGGGGTTTGGACAGGACAAAGGATGGGAGCAGTTCTTC
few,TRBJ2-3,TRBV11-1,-,CASSSPPRDTQYF,TGTGCCAGCAGCTCACCCCCTAGAGATACGCAGTATTTT
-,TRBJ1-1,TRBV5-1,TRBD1,CASSPGGANTEAFF,TGCGCCAGCAGCCCAGGGGGCGCGAACACTGAAGCTTTCTTT
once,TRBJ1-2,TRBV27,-,CASSVGQGSYGYTF,TGTGCCAGCAGTGTGGGACAAGGAAGCTATGGCTACACCTTC
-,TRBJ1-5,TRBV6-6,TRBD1,CASSYPTGGGNQPQHF,TGTGCCAGCAGTTACCCGACAGGGGGCGGCAATCAGCCCCAGCATTTT
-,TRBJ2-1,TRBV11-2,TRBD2,CASSFTTGTSGYNEQFF,TGTGCCAGCAGCTTCACAACCGGGACTAGCGGGTACAATGAGCAGTTCTTC
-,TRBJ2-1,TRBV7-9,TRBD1,CASSFFSGGEFYNEQFF,TGTGCCAGCAGCTTCTTTTCAGGGGGCGAGTTCTACAATGAGCAGTTCTTC
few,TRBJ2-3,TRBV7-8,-,CASSLEVDLLQGTDTQYF,TGTGCCAGCAGCTTAGAAGTAGACCTCCTCCAGGGGACAGATACGCAGTATTTT
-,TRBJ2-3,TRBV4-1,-,CASSQETGYTDTQYF,TGCGCCAGCAGCCAAGAAACAGGGTACACAGATACGCAGTATTTT
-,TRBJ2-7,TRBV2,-,CASSEAGVGEQYF,TGTGCCAGCAGTGAAGCGGGAGTCGGCGAGCAGTACTTC
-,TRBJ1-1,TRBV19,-,CASSIGRGGEAFF,TGTGCCAGTAGTATAGGCCGGGGGGGTGAAGCTTTCTTT
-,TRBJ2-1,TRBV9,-,CASSEGPSVGYNEQFF,TGTGCCAGCAGCGAGGGCCCTAGCGTCGGTTACAATGAGCAGTTCTTC
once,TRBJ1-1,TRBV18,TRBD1,CASSHTQPRQGDKNTEAFF,TGTGCCAGCTCTCATACTCAACCTCGACAGGGGGACAAGAACACTGAAGCTTTCTTT
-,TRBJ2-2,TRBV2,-,CASRGGATGELFF,TGTGCCAGCAGGGGAGGAGCTACCGGGGAGCTGTTTTTT
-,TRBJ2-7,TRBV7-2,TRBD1,CASSRDRSILTYEQYF,TGTGCCAGCAGCCGGGACAGGTCCATTCTCACCTACGAGCAGTACTTC
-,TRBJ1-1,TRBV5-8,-,CASSGHRDMNTEAFF,TGTGCCAGCAGCGGCCACAGGGATATGAACACTGAAGCTTTCTTT
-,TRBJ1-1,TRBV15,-,CATSMRAGTTEAFF,TGTGCCACCAGCATGAGAGCGGGGACAACTGAAGCTTTCTTT
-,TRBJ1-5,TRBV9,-,CASSGSDTYQPQHF,TGTGCCAGCAGCGGATCGGACACCTATCAGCCCCAGCATTTT
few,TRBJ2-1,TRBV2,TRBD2,CASSGTSGGRAQFF,TGTGCCAGCAGTGGGACTAGCGGGGGGAGGGCGCAGTTCTTC
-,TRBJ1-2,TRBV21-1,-,CASSKALSCRGGNGYTF,TGTGCCAGCAGCAAAGCGCTTTCGTGCAGGGGAGGGAATGGCTACACCTTC
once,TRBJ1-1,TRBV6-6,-,CASMQSLNTEAFF,TGTGCCAGCATGCAGTCCCTTAACACTGAAGCTTTCTTT
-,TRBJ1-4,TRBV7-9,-,CASSPRQPTNEKLFF,TGTGCCAGCAGCCCTCGACAGCCAACTAATGAAAAACTGTTTTTT
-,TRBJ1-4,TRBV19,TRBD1,CASRGRTGAANEKLFF,TGTGCCAGTAGGGGACGTACAGGGGCTGCTAATGAAAAACTGTTTTTT
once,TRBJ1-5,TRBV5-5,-,CASSLAPRGINQPQHF,TGTGCCAGCAGCTTGGCCCCCCGCGGGATCAATCAGCCCCAGCATTTT
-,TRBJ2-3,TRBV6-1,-,CASRVGQHTDTQYF,TGTGCCAGCAGGGTAGGACAGCACACAGATACGCAGTATTTT
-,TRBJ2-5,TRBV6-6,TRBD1,CASRGDSRETQYF,TGTGCCAGCAGGGGGGACAGCCGGGAGACCCAGTACTTC
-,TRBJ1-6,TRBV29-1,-,CSAIIGGKNSPLHF,TGCAGCGCTATAATTGGGGGCAAGAATTCACCCCTCCACTTT
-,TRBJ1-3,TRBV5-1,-,CASSQGTPGNTIYF,TGCGCCAGCAGCCAAGGGACACCTGGAAACACCATATATTTT
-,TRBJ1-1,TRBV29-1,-,CSVDRASTEAFF,TGCAGCGTGGACAGAGCCTCCACTGAAGCTTTCTTT
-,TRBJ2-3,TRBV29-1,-,CSVRTARTDTQYF,TGCAGCGTCCGGACAGCCCGCACAGATACGCAGTATTTT
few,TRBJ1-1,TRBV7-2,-,CASSFQGKNTEAFF,TGTGCCAGCAGCTTTCAGGGGAAGAACACTGAAGCTTTCTTT
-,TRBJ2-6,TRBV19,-,CASLATSGANVLTF,TGTGCCAGTTTAGCGACCTCTGGGGCCAACGTCCTGACTTTC
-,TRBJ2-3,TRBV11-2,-,CASSLLAGTITDTQYF,TGTGCCAGCAGCTTATTAGCCGGGACAATCACAGATACGCAGTATTTT
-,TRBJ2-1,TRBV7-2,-,CASSPSRGSYNEQFF,TGTGCCAGCAGCCCCTCACGGGGTAGCTACAATGAGCAGTTCTTC
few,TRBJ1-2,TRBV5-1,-,CASSMGGTTRGYTF,TGCGCCAGCAGCATGGGGGGGACTACACGGGGCTACACCTTC
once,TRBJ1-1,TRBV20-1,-,CSAEKRTEAFF,TGCAGTGCTGAGAAGCGCACTGAAGCTTTCTTT
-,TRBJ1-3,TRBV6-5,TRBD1,CASSYSRTGRNTIYF,TGTGCCAGCAGTTACTCGAGGACAGGGAGAAACACCATATATTTT
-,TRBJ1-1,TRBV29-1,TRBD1,CSATGAYTEAFF,TGCAGCGCTACAGGGGCTTACACTGAAGCTTTCTTT